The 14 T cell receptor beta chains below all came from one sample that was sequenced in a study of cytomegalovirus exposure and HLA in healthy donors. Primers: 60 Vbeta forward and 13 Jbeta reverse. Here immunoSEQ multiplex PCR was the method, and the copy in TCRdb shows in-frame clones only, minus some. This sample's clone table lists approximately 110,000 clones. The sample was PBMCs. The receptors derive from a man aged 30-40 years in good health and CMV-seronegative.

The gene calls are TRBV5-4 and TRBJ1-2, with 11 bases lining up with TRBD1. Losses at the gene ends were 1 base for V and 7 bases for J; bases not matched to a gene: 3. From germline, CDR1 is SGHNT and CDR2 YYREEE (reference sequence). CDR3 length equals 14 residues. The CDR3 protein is CASSLSGTGGGYTF. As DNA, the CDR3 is TGTGCCAGCAGCTTGAGTGGGACAGGGGGTGGCTACACCTTC.

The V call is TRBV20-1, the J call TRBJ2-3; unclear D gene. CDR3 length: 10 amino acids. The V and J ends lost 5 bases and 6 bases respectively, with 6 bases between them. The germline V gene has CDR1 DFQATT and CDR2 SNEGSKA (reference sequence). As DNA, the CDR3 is TGCAGTGCTCACTCTGATACGCAGTATTTT. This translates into CSAHSDTQYF.

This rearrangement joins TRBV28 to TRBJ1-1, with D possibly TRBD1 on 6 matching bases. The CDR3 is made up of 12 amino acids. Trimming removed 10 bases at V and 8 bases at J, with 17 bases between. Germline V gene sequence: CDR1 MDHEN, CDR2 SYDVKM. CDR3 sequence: CATFEGTREAFF. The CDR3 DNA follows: TGTGCCACCTTTGAGGGGACACGGGAAGCTTTCTTT.

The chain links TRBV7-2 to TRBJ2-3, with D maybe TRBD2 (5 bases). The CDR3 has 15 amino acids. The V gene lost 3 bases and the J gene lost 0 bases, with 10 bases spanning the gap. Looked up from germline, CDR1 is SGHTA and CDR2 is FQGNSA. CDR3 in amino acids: CASSLTIRSTDTQYF. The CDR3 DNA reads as TGTGCCAGCAGCTTGACTATCCGGAGCACAGATACGCAGTATTTT.

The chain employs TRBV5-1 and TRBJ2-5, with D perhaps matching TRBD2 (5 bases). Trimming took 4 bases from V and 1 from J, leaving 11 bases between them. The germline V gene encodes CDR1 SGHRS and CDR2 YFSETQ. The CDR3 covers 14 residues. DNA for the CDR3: TGCGCCAGCAGCACGGGATACGTCCAAGAGACCCAGTACTTC. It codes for CASSTGYVQETQYF.

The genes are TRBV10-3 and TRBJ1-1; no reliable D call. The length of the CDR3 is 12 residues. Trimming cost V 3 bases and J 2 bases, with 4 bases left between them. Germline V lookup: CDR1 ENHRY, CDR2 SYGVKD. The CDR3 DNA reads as TGTGCCATCAGTGACCCAAACACTGAAGCTTTCTTT. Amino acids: CAISDPNTEAFF.

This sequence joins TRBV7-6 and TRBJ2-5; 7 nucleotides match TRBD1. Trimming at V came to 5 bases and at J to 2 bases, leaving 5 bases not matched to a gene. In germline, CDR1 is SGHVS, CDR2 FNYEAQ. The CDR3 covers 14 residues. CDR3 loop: CASSTEDRQETQYF. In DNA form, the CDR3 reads TGTGCCAGCAGCACCGAGGACAGGCAAGAGACCCAGTACTTC.

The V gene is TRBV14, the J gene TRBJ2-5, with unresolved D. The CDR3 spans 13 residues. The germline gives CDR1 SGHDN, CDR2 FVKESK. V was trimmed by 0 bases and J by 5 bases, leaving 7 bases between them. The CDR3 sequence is CASSQEQWETQYF. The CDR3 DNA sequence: TGTGCCAGCAGCCAAGAACAGTGGGAGACCCAGTACTTC.

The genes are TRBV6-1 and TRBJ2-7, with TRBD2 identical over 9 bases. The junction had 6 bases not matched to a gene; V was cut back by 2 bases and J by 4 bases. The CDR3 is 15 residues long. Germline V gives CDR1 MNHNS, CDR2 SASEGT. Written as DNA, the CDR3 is TGTGCCAGCAGTGAAATCGGGACTAGCCCGTACGAGCAGTACTTC. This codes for CASSEIGTSPYEQYF.

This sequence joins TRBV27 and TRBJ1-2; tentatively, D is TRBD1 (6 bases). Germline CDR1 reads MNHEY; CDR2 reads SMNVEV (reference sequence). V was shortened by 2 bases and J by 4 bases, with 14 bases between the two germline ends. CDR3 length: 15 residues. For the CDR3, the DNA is TGTGCCAGCAGTTTAGGAGCAGGGGCGGCCTATGGCTACACCTTC. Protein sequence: CASSLGAGAAYGYTF.

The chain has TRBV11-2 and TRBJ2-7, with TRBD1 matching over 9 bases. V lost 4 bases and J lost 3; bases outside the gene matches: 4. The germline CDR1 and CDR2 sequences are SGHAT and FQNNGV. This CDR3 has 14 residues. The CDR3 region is CASSYGTGIYEQYF. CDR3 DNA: TGTGCCAGCAGCTATGGGACAGGGATCTACGAGCAGTACTTC.

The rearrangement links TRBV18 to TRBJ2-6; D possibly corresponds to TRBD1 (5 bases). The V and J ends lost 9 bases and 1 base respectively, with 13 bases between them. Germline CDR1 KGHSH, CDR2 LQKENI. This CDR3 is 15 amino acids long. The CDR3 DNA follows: TGTGCCAGTCTCCTTGGGGCATCTGGGGCCAACGTCCTGACTTTC. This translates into CASLLGASGANVLTF.

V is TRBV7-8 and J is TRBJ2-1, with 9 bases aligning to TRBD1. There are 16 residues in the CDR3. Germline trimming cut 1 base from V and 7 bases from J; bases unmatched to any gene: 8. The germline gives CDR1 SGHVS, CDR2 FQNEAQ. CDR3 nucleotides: TGTGCCAGCAGCTTAGACCTCGGACAGGGGACGAATGAGCAGTTCTTC. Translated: CASSLDLGQGTNEQFF.

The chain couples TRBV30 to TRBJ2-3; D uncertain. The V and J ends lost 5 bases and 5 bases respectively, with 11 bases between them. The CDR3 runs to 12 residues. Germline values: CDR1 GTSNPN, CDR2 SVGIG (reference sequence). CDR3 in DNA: TGTGCCTGGGGTAGGAGTGGAGATACGCAGTATTTT. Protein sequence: CAWGRSGDTQYF.